This T cell receptor beta chain originates from a study of beta chain features in type 1 diabetes. Sorted CD4+ subsets: naive, central memory, regulatory, stem cell-like memory (CD45RO/CCR7/CD25/CD127/CD95/CD27 panel). Study-wide results and limits: VDJ junctions from patients with type 1 diabetes contained fewer insertions and more deletions. People with Type 1 diabetes carried modestly yet significantly shorter TCRB CDR3s in all four CD4+ subsets. Naive, central memory and Treg TCRB repertoires appeared more alike in patients than in healthy donors.

Expressed TCRB transcripts were sequenced after all isolated RNA was converted to cDNA. Profiled with immunoSEQ multiplex PCR; TCRdb holds only in-frame clones, not every one. This table holds about 150,000 clones, approximately 10% found once. Germline V gene sequence: CDR1 SEHNR, CDR2 FQNEAQ (reference sequence). This CDR3 has 12 residues. V was clipped by 5 bases and J by 12 bases, with 14 bases between them. On this clone itself: The antigen is not known.

This receptor was identified in a man aged 25 to 40 with type 1 diabetes. V and J are TRBV7-9 and TRBJ2-1, with D possibly being TRBD2 (7 bases). What was sequenced was central memory CD4+ T cells from blood. In nucleotides, the CDR3 is TGTGCCAGCAGCCCTGGCGGGGGCCCGCAGTTCTTC. Its protein is CASSPGGGPQFF.